This entry lists 21 T cell receptor beta chains sequenced from one sample in a study of CD8 T cells in ankylosing spondylitis. TCRdb ran MiXCR on the 5' RACE reads and lists one entry per CDR3 protein. In the table there are about 190,000 distinct CDR3 sequences, 10% to 15% of which are singletons. The source material was blood, either unsorted or a sorted T cell fraction (not recorded which). The source is a female donor with ankylosing spondylitis or in good health (not recorded which).

The gene calls are TRBV20-1 and TRBJ2-1; 15 nucleotides align to TRBD2. The length of the CDR3 is 14 residues. The V gene end was trimmed by 5 bases and the J gene end by 9 bases; junction bases not matched to a gene: 5. Germline V gene data show CDR1 as DFQATT and CDR2 as SNEGSKA (reference sequence). In DNA, the CDR3 is TGCAGTGCTGCGGGACTAGCGGGAGGAAGTGAGCAGTTCTTC. Protein: CSAAGLAGGSEQFF.

The V call is TRBV20-1, the J call TRBJ1-5; unclear D gene. The CDR3 totals 13 residues. Germline V gives CDR1 DFQATT, CDR2 SNEGSKA (reference sequence). V lost 7 bases, J lost 1 base, and 11 bases lay in between. The CDR3 DNA reads TGCAGTGGATTGCTGGACAGCAATCAGCCCCAGCATTTT. Translating it yields CSGLLDSNQPQHF.

About this clonotype: This may arise from a read error, as a much more abundant clone is one base away. J is TRBJ2-7 and V is TRBV4-2; TRBD2 is a possible D gene (6 bases). Germline V gives CDR1 LGHNA, CDR2 YNFKEQ. V was clipped by 1 base and J by 5 bases, with 15 bases between them. The CDR3 contains 15 residues. CDR3 in amino acids: CASSQADYNSNEQYF. The DNA of the CDR3 is TGTGCCAGCAGCCAAGCGGACTACAATTCCAACGAGCAGTACTTC.

This clonotype came up many times. CDR3 in amino acids: CASSHAQGGVTF. The CDR3 region has the DNA TGTGCCAGCAGCCACGCCCAGGGGGGCGTCACCTTC. The V and J genes are TRBV3-1 and TRBJ1-2; 7 nucleotides line up with TRBD1. From germline, CDR1 is LGHDT and CDR2 YNNKEL (reference sequence). Trimming cost V 3 bases and J 13 bases; bases outside gene matches: 8. This CDR3 has 12 amino acids.

There are many counts of this clonotype. V is TRBV29-1 and J is TRBJ2-1, with D possibly being TRBD2 (6 bases). This CDR3 contains 14 residues. V lost 1 base and J lost 7, with 14 bases in between. The germline gives CDR1 SQVTM, CDR2 ANQGSEA. CDR3 region: CSVEVEGLGNEQFF. The DNA for the CDR3 is TGCAGCGTTGAAGTGGAGGGGCTGGGGAATGAGCAGTTCTTC.

The genes are TRBV11-1 and TRBJ2-1, with a possible D match to TRBD1 (5 bases). The CDR3 is made up of 13 amino acids. Looked up from germline, CDR1 is SGHAT and CDR2 is FQDESV (reference sequence). Between the trimmed V and J ends, which lost 2 bases and 6 bases, there was a span of 8 bases. The CDR3 sequence: CASSLIRGNEQFF. In DNA, the CDR3 is TGTGCCAGCAGCTTAATTAGGGGCAATGAGCAGTTCTTC.

This clonotype was seen ten or more times. This chain connects TRBV9 to TRBJ2-7; TRBD1 aligns across 7 bases. The junction had 6 bases not matched to a gene; V was cut back by 3 bases and J by 0 bases. This CDR3 is built from 15 residues. CDR1 SGDLS and CDR2 YYNGEE come from the germline V gene. CDR3 sequence reads: CASSEGAASSYEQYF. In DNA form, the CDR3 reads TGTGCCAGCAGCGAGGGGGCAGCTAGCTCCTACGAGCAGTACTTC.

The table lists this clonotype with many counts. The chain combines TRBV5-8 with TRBJ1-5; no definite D call. Germline V gene sequence: CDR1 SGHTS, CDR2 YDEGEE. Deletions cut 4 bases from V and 2 bases from J, with 13 bases between. The CDR3 extends over 15 amino acids. In nucleotides, the CDR3 is TGTGCCAGCAGCATCGAATCCCTCGGCAATCAGCCCCAGCATTTT. It codes for CASSIESLGNQPQHF.

This clonotype showed up just a few times. The chain is built from TRBV7-2 and TRBJ1-6; 7 bases line up with TRBD1. The trim removed 0 bases at V and 6 bases at J, leaving 5 bases unmatched. The CDR3 sequence is 16 residues long. CDR1 and CDR2 (germline): SGHTA, FQGNSA. The chain's CDR3 is CASSLAQGQFNSPLHF. Here the CDR3 DNA reads TGTGCCAGCAGCTTAGCACAGGGGCAGTTTAATTCACCCCTCCACTTT.

This clonotype was detected only a few times. V and J are TRBV20-1 and TRBJ2-7; 8 bases align to TRBD1. CDR3 length: 13 amino acids. Looked up from germline, CDR1 is DFQATT and CDR2 is SNEGSKA (reference sequence). J gave up 3 bases and V 4 bases, and 5 bases lay outside the gene matches. The CDR3 protein is CSATPGTGYEQYF. CDR3 in DNA: TGCAGTGCTACCCCCGGGACAGGCTACGAGCAGTACTTC.

The table lists this clonotype with many counts. This sequence joins TRBV4-3 and TRBJ2-1; D is possibly TRBD2 (7 bases). The CDR3 consists of 15 residues. Germline V lookup: CDR1 LGHNA, CDR2 YSLEER. Trimming removed 2 bases from V and 5 bases from J, with 13 bases in between. CDR3 in DNA: TGCGCCAGCAGCCAATTTGGGGGGGCAAACAATGAGCAGTTCTTC. It specifies CASSQFGGANNEQFF.

This clonotype was detected ten times or more. The chain links TRBV7-2 to TRBJ2-7; no reliable D call. V dropped 0 bases and J dropped 3 bases, with 9 bases sitting between them. Germline assignment: CDR1 SGHTA and CDR2 FQGNSA. The CDR3 spans 14 residues. The CDR3 DNA is TGTGCCAGCAGCTTAGCGTCCGGGTTCTACGAGCAGTACTTC. It is translated as CASSLASGFYEQYF.

This clonotype showed up many times. V is TRBV4-3 and J is TRBJ1-5; D is uncertain. With 0 bases removed from V and 1 base from J, the gap between germline ends came to 7 bases. This CDR3 has 15 residues. Germline lookup yields CDR1 LGHNA and CDR2 YSLEER. The CDR3 DNA reads TGCGCCAGCAGCCAAGAGACTGACAGCAATCAGCCCCAGCATTTT. Translation gives CASSQETDSNQPQHF.

This chain links TRBV7-9 with TRBJ2-7; 7 nucleotides agree with TRBD2. Germline CDR1 SEHNR, CDR2 FQNEAQ (reference sequence). CDR3 size: 16 residues. The ends lost 4 bases at V and 3 bases at J; junction bases unmatched: 12. CDR3 DNA: TGTGCCAGCAGCTATCCTCGGTTCGGGGGGTACTACGAGCAGTACTTC. Its protein product is CASSYPRFGGYYEQYF.

This clonotype was observed at least ten times. The gene calls are TRBV10-3 and TRBJ1-5, with 12 nucleotides matching TRBD1. The CDR3 has 18 residues. Unmatched junction bases numbered 7, after V lost 4 bases and J lost 0 bases. Germline lookup yields CDR1 ENHRY and CDR2 SYGVKD. CDR3 sequence: CAISGGQGAGDSNQPQHF. CDR3 bases: TGTGCCATCAGTGGGGGACAGGGGGCCGGAGATAGCAATCAGCCCCAGCATTTT.

This clonotype came up many times. The chain combines TRBV9 with TRBJ2-2; D is unclear. CDR1 and CDR2 (germline): SGDLS, YYNGEE. Trimming cost V 4 bases and J 4 bases, with 14 bases left between them. The CDR3 has 15 residues. CDR3: CASSPPASLTGELFF. In DNA, the CDR3 is TGTGCCAGCAGCCCCCCGGCCAGCCTCACCGGGGAGCTGTTTTTT.

The chain is built from TRBV28 and TRBJ1-5; D is uncertain. This CDR3 has 13 amino acids. V shed 3 bases and J shed 0 bases, with 3 bases lying between them. Germline lookup yields CDR1 MDHEN and CDR2 SYDVKM. The CDR3 loop reads CASSFPSNQPQHF. The CDR3 coding sequence is TGTGCCAGCAGTTTCCCTAGCAATCAGCCCCAGCATTTT.

This clonotype appeared a single time. The genes are TRBV7-9 and TRBJ2-1; weak D call: TRBD2 (5 bases). V was shortened by 5 bases and J by 6 bases, with 17 bases between the two germline ends. This CDR3 region has 15 residues. CDR1 and CDR2 from the germline V gene are SEHNR and FQNEAQ (reference sequence). The CDR3 coding sequence is TGTGCCAGCAGCCCGTCGGAACTAGTCTCCAATGAGCAGTTCTTC. Amino acid sequence: CASSPSELVSNEQFF.

The chain joins TRBV7-2 to TRBJ2-3; tentative D call: TRBD1 (6 bases). Trimming took 0 bases from V and 4 from J, leaving 8 bases between them. The CDR3 contains 14 residues. CDR1 is SGHTA, CDR2 FQGNSA, per germline. In nucleotides, the CDR3 is TGTGCCAGCAGCTTAGCTAGGACAGCAGATACGCAGTATTTT. It yields the protein CASSLARTADTQYF.

This chain connects TRBV6-1 to TRBJ2-5; 10 bases are a match to TRBD1. The CDR3 is 15 residues long. V shed 5 bases and J 2 bases; nucleotides not matched to a gene: 5. Germline CDR1 and CDR2: MNHNS and SASEGT. The CDR3 region has the DNA TGTGCCAGCAGTCGACAGGGGGCTACACAAGAGACCCAGTACTTC. This translates into CASSRQGATQETQYF.

This clonotype has at least ten counts. V and J are TRBV2 and TRBJ2-5, with 9 nucleotides matching TRBD2. The CDR3 runs 15 residues. V gave up 3 bases and J gave up 4 bases; unmatched junction bases: 6. The germline V gene encodes CDR1 SNHLY and CDR2 FYNNEI. CDR3 region: CASSESSGTGETQYF. CDR3 bases: TGTGCCAGCAGTGAGTCTAGCGGGACGGGAGAGACCCAGTACTTC.